Listed here is a single T cell receptor beta chain. This sample is part of a study of blood T cell repertoires in COVID-19. The CDR3 has 13 amino acids. Germline loops: CDR1 MNHEY, CDR2 SVGAGI. Trimming removed 6 bases from V and 3 bases from J, with 10 bases in between. TCRdb keeps only in-frame clones here, not all; method: immunoSEQ multiplex PCR. The sample carries about 73,000 clones, approximately 83% recorded once. Sample: peripheral blood. This clonotype was obtained from a human donor in a cohort sampled during active COVID-19. This chain uses TRBV6-5 with TRBJ2-3; D gene ambiguous. CDR3 sequence reads: CASRTGATDTQYF. The CDR3 region has the DNA TGTGCCAGCAGGACGGGTGCGACAGATACGCAGTATTTT.